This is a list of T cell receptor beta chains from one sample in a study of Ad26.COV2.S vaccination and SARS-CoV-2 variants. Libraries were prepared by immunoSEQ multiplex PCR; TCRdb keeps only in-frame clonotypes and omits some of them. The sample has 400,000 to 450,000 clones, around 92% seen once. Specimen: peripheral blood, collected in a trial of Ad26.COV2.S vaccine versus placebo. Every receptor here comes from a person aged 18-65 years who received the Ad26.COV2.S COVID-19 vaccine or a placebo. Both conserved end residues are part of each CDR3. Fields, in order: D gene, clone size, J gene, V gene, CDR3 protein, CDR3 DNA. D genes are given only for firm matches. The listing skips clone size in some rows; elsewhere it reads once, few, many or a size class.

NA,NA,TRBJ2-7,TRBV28,CASAPLLPIEQYF,TGTGCCAGCGCGCCTCTATTGCCCATCGAGCAGTACTTC
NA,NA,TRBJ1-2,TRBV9,CASSVGGRSYGYTF,TGTGCCAGCAGCGTAGGTGGCAGAAGCTATGGCTACACCTTC
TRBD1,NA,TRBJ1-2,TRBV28,CASSTRQGPGYTF,TGTGCCAGCAGTACAAGACAGGGCCCTGGCTACACCTTC
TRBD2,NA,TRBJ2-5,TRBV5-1,CASSGGLAGGLPQETQYF,TGCGCCAGCAGCGGGGGACTAGCGGGGGGTTTACCACAAGAGACCCAGTACTTC
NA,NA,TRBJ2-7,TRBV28,CASRDYYEQYF,TGTGCCAGCAGGGACTACTACGAGCAGTACTTC
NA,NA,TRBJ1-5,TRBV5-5,CASSFLGHSNQPQHF,TGTGCCAGCAGCTTTCTGGGACATAGCAATCAGCCCCAGCATTTT
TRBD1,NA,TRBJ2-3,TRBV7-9,CASSLDRGTDTQYF,TGTGCCAGCAGCCTGGACAGGGGCACAGATACGCAGTATTTT
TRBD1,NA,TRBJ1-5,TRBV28,CASSPMGQPRNQPQHF,TGTGCCAGCAGTCCAATGGGACAGCCTCGCAATCAGCCCCAGCATTTT
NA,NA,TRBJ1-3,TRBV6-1,CASSEVLGGLQNTIYF,TGTGCCAGCAGTGAAGTGTTAGGAGGCCTCCAAAACACCATATATTTT
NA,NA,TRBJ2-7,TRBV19,CASSIGLTYEQYF,TGTGCCAGTAGTATAGGACTGACCTACGAGCAGTACTTC
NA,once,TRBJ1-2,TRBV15,CATSRGTAYGYTF,TGTGCCACCAGCAGAGGGACAGCCTATGGCTACACCTTC
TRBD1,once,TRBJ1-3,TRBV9,CASSGRGQGAGNTIYF,TGTGCCAGCAGCGGTAGGGGACAGGGAGCCGGAAACACCATATATTTT
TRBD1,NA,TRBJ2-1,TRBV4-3,CASSQGTGDHNEQFF,TGCGCCAGCAGCCAAGGGACAGGGGACCACAATGAGCAGTTCTTC
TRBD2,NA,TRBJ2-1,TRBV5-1,CASSQGLAHEQFF,TGCGCCAGCAGCCAGGGACTAGCCCATGAGCAGTTCTTC
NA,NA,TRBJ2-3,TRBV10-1,CASSEYGGPTDTQYF,TGCGCCAGCAGTGAGTACGGGGGTCCCACAGATACGCAGTATTTT
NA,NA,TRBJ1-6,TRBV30,CAWNLGHRSYNSPLHF,TGTGCCTGGAACCTGGGACACCGATCCTATAATTCACCCCTCCACTTT
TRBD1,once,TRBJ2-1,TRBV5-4,CASSLDRQGVYNEQFF,TGTGCCAGCAGCTTGGACCGACAGGGGGTATACAATGAGCAGTTCTTC
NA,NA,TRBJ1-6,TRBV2,CASSVRAYNSPLHF,TGTGCCAGCAGTGTCAGGGCTTATAATTCACCCCTCCACTTT
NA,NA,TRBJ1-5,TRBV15,CATSRDSGAQPQHF,TGTGCCACCAGCAGAGATTCAGGGGCCCAGCCCCAGCATTTT
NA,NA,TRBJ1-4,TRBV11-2,CASSHLWGEKLFF,TGTGCCAGCAGCCACCTTTGGGGAGAAAAACTGTTTTTT
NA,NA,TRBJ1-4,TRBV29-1,CSATPQGNEKLFF,TGCAGCGCTACCCCCCAGGGAAATGAAAAACTGTTTTTT
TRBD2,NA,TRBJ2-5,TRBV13,CASSLGLAGVQETQYF,TGTGCCAGCAGCCTGGGACTAGCGGGGGTCCAAGAGACCCAGTACTTC
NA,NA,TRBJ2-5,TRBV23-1,CASGCRGLIRETQYF,TGCGCCAGCGGTTGCAGGGGACTGATTCGAGAGACCCAGTACTTC
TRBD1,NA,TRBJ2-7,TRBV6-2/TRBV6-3,CASSSRTKTGGIDEQYF,TGTGCCAGCAGTTCCCGAACCAAGACAGGGGGCATCGACGAGCAGTACTTC
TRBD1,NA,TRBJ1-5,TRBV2,CASRGQVNQPQHF,TGTGCCAGCAGAGGACAGGTCAATCAGCCCCAGCATTTT
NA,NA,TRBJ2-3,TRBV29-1,CSVCWPVGTDTQYF,TGCAGCGTCTGCTGGCCCGTTGGCACAGATACGCAGTATTTT
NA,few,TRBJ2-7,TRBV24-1,CATTLKDKNYEQYF,TGTGCCACCACCCTCAAGGACAAAAACTACGAGCAGTACTTC
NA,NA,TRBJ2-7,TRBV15,CATSRGSAQGEQYF,TGTGCCACCAGCAGAGGAAGTGCCCAAGGAGAGCAGTACTTC
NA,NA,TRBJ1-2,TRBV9,CASSVATANYGYTF,TGTGCCAGCAGCGTAGCGACAGCTAACTATGGCTACACCTTC
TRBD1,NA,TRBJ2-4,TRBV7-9,CASSLAGQGGKNIQYF,TGTGCCAGCAGCTTAGCGGGACAGGGTGGCAAAAACATTCAGTACTTC
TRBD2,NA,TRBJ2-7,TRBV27,CASRLGLAGAHEQYF,TGTGCCAGCAGACTCGGACTAGCGGGGGCCCACGAGCAGTACTTC
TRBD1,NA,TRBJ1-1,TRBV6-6,CASGGDRRTLRDEAFF,TGTGCCAGCGGGGGGGACAGACGGACGCTTAGGGATGAAGCTTTCTTT
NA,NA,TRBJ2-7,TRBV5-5,CASSEALAGVYEQYF,TGTGCCAGCAGCGAAGCATTAGCCGGGGTCTACGAGCAGTACTTC
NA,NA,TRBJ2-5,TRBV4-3,CASSQFSRLGVETQYF,TGCGCCAGCAGCCAATTTAGTAGACTCGGCGTGGAGACCCAGTACTTC
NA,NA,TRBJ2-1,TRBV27,CASSLDSQNEQFF,TGTGCCAGCAGTTTAGACTCACAGAATGAGCAGTTCTTC
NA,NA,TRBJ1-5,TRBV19,CASSPQGNQPQHF,TGTGCCAGTAGTCCCCAGGGGAATCAGCCCCAGCATTTT
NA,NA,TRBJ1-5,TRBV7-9,CASSLVGGRDQPQHF,TGTGCCAGCAGCTTAGTTGGCGGGAGGGATCAGCCCCAGCATTTT
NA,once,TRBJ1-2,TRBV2,CASSPSAPYYGYTF,TGTGCCAGCAGCCCCTCGGCCCCCTACTATGGCTACACCTTC
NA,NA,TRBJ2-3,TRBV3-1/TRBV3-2,CASSPGPGPSTDTQYF,TGTGCCAGCAGCCCGGGTCCGGGGCCTAGCACAGATACGCAGTATTTT
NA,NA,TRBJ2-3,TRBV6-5,CASSSSGGGGGTQYF,TGTGCCAGCAGTTCCTCAGGGGGTGGGGGAGGGACGCAGTATTTT
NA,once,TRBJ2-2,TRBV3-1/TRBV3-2,CASSQGFSNTGELFF,TGTGCCAGCAGCCAAGGTTTCTCGAACACCGGGGAGCTGTTTTTT
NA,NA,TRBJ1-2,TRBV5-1,CASSLVGFNGYTF,TGCGCCAGCAGCTTGGTAGGGTTTAATGGCTACACCTTC
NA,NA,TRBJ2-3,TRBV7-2,CASSPLRVSTDTQYF,TGTGCCAGCAGCCCGTTGAGGGTTAGCACAGATACGCAGTATTTT
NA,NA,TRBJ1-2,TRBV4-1,CASSQDLAGGYGYTF,TGCGCCAGCAGCCAAGATCTGGCCGGGGGCTATGGCTACACCTTC
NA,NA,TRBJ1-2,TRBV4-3,CASSQTRGVTYGYTF,TGCGCCAGCAGCCAAACCAGGGGCGTAACTTATGGCTACACCTTC
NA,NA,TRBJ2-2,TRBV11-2,CASSLSERNTGELFF,TGTGCCAGCAGCTTGAGTGAGAGGAACACCGGGGAGCTGTTTTTT
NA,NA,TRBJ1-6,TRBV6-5,CASSSLTPNSPLHF,TGTGCCAGCAGTTCCCTTACCCCCAATTCACCCCTCCACTTT
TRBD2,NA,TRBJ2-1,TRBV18,CASSLYYSGVGQFF,TGTGCCAGCTCACTATATTACAGCGGGGTGGGGCAGTTCTTC
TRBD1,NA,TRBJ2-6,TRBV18,CASSQTDRGKFGANVLTF,TGTGCCAGCTCACAAACCGACAGGGGGAAGTTTGGGGCCAACGTCCTGACTTTC